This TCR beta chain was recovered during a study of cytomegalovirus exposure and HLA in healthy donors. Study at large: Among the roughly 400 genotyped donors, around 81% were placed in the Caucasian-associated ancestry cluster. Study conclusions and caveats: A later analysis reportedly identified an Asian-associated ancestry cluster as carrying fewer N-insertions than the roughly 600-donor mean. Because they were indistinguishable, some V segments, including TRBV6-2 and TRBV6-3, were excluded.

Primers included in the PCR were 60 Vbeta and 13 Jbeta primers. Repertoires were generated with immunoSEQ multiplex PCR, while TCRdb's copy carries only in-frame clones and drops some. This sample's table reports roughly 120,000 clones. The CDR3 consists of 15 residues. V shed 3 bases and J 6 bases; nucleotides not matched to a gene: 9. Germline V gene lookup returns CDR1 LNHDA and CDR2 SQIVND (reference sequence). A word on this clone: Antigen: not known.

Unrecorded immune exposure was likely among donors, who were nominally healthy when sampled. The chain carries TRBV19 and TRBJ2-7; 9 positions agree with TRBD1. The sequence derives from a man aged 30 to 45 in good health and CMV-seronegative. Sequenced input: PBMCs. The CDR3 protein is CASSIGGTGTREQYF. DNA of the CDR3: TGTGCCAGTAGTATTGGAGGGACAGGGACCCGCGAGCAGTACTTC. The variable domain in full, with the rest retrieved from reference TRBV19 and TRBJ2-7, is DGGITQSPKYLFRKEGQNVTLSCEQNLNHDAMYWYRQDPGQGLRLIYYSQIVNDFQKGDIAEGYSVSREKKESFPLTVTSAQKNPTAFYLCASSIGGTGTREQYFGPGTRLTVT.